This T cell receptor beta chain was captured in a study of regulatory T cells in long-lasting Graves disease. Findings of the study overall: Thyroid tissue went unexamined; only peripheral blood was analyzed.

Arm-PCR of CDR3 regions and iRepertoire HTBI primers were the basis on which TCR beta libraries were built. TCRdb recomputed calls from the multiplex PCR reads with MiXCR, one row per CDR3 protein. The repertoire has hundreds of thousands of distinct CDR3 sequences, around 17% of them found once; the top ten carry about 10%. This clonotype was recorded a few times. What it binds is not known. The time point: newly diagnosed GD, antithyroid drugs for less than 3 months. From PBMCs, RNA was extracted and then used to make the TCR library. V was shortened by 5 bases and J by 2 bases, with 9 bases between the two germline ends. The CDR3 has 13 amino acids. Germline-derived CDR1 and CDR2 are SGHTA and FQGNSA. These records were also assigned to another study, of T cells in Graves' hyperthyroidism and ophthalmopathy. That study adds: Newly diagnosed hyperthyroidism patients aged 18 to 65 years had disease lasting under 2 months. RT-PCR in the first round (using the HTBI primer set) targeted the TCR CDR3.

The receptor was derived from a woman aged 25 to 39 with Graves disease. Sequencing used peripheral blood mononuclear cells (PBMCs), obtained at new diagnosis, from a patient treated with antithyroid drugs. The genes are TRBV7-2 and TRBJ2-5; D may be TRBD2 (6 bases). CDR3 DNA sequence: TGTGCCAGCAGCCGGGACTTACAAGAGACCCAGTACTTC. Translated: CASSRDLQETQYF.